The T cell receptor beta chain described here comes from a study of T-cell memory formation after mild COVID-19. TCRdb called the 5' RACE reads again in MiXCR, with one record for every CDR3 protein. The sample lists 200,000 to 250,000 distinct CDR3 sequences; approximately 16% were seen once. CDR3 length: 15 amino acids. Germline V gene data show CDR1 as LGHNA and CDR2 as YSLEER. J lost 7 bases, V lost 4 bases, and 9 bases had no gene match. In the case of this clonotype: Its target is unknown.

Whole-study findings and limits: Among clones peaking at day 37 in the second wave, SARS-CoV-2 specificity remained unconfirmed. Of the contracting clones, CD4+ ones lay mainly in CM and EM, and CD8+ ones in EMRA.

The TCR comes from a man between 18 and 35 years old who had mild COVID-19 (a few samples of this study predate the infection). Cell type and time point are not known. Sequencing used PBMCs or a T cell subset sorted from them (not recorded which). This chain uses TRBV4-3 with TRBJ2-2; 7 nucleotides match TRBD1. CDR3 sequence: CASSLPPQGDGELFF. The CDR3 region has the DNA TGCGCCAGCAGCCTCCCTCCCCAGGGGGACGGGGAGCTGTTTTTT.